Listed here is a single T cell receptor (beta chain). The antigen is not known. In preparing the TRB cDNA libraries, 5' RACE with UMI labels was used. Reanalyzing the 5' RACE reads, TCRdb keeps one entry per CDR3 protein, without DNA. The table counts tens of thousands of distinct CDR3 sequences; less than 5% lies in the top ten. The data belong to a study of CXCR3-negative and CXCR3-positive naive CD8 T cells. Germline V gene sequence: CDR1 SGHTA, CDR2 FQGNSA. This CDR3 has 14 amino acids. Study-level findings and limits: From TRB CDR3 properties, TCR strength was inferred; surface CD5 did not differ between naive subsets. When CXCR3-positive naive cells were set against CXCR3-negative naive cells, the former had more hydrophobic TRB CDR3s.

V is TRBV7-2 and J is TRBJ1-1. What was sequenced was naive CXCR3- CD8+ T cells from blood. The sample's subset: CD45RO-CCR7+CD27+CD95- naive CD8+ T cells lacking CXCR3 (TNR3-). This TCR was sampled from a human donor in good health. Some clones in this sample may be carry-over from other donors' samples. The CDR3 loop reads CASSLESGNTEAFF.